A selection of T cell receptor beta chains follows, all from one sample in a study of human T cells and chemical hapten exposure. TCRdb reprocessed the RACE reads via MiXCR and lists one record per CDR3 protein. The table has roughly 100,000 distinct CDR3 sequences, approximately 36% seen once. The sample in question was whole blood, obtained in connection with sensitization to the hapten diphenylcyclopropenone (DPC). All receptors derive from a man aged 35 to 55 with alopecia areata. Some clones in this sample may be carry-over from other donors' samples. Both conserved end residues are part of each CDR3. The D gene is left open where the match is weak. The listing skips clone size in some rows; elsewhere it reads once, few, many or a size class.

j_call,clone_size,d_call,v_call,cdr3_nt,cdr3_aa
TRBJ1-6,.,.,TRBV7-2,TGTGCCAGCAGCGCCGGAGCTCCCTCCTATAATTCACCCCTCCACTTT,CASSAGAPSYNSPLHF
TRBJ2-1,.,TRBD2,TRBV10-3,TGTGCCATCAGTGAGACCCGGACTAGCGGGAACAATGAGCAGTTCTTC,CAISETRTSGNNEQFF
TRBJ2-5,few,.,TRBV27,TGTGCCAGCAGTTCCTCCGGGGGCCGGGGGACCCAGTACTTC,CASSSSGGRGTQYF
TRBJ2-7,.,.,TRBV9,TGTGCCAGCAGCGTAGATTCGGGGATGCCCTACGAGCAGTACTTC,CASSVDSGMPYEQYF
TRBJ2-5,.,TRBD2,TRBV20-1,TGCAGTGCTAGAGATGTGAGCGGGAGGGTTGAGACCCAGTACTTC,CSARDVSGRVETQYF
TRBJ1-1,.,.,TRBV6-2/TRBV6-3,TGTGCCAGCAGTTACCAGGGGATGAACACTGAAGCTTTCTTT,CASSYQGMNTEAFF
TRBJ2-7,.,.,TRBV12-3/TRBV12-4,TGTGCCAGCAGTTTTTCTCAGAAAGCCTACGAGCAGTACTTC,CASSFSQKAYEQYF
TRBJ1-5,few,TRBD1,TRBV28,TGTGCCAGCAACAAACCGGGACAGGGCGTTTATAGCAATCAGCCCCAGCATTTT,CASNKPGQGVYSNQPQHF
TRBJ2-6,.,.,TRBV5-1,TGCGCCAGCAGCTTGAGGGGCACTAGATCGGGGGCCAACGTCCTGACTTTC,CASSLRGTRSGANVLTF
TRBJ2-1,few,TRBD2,TRBV6-6,TGTGCCAGCAGCCACATGGGACTAGCGGAGCAGTTCTTC,CASSHMGLAEQFF
TRBJ2-1,.,TRBD2,TRBV6-5,TGTGCCAGCACCGTAGCGGGAGGAGGGCGGTACAATGAGCAGTTCTTC,CASTVAGGGRYNEQFF
TRBJ1-6,once,.,TRBV28,TGTGCCAGCAGTTCCGCAGGGAATTCACCCCTCCACTTT,CASSSAGNSPLHF
TRBJ2-1,few,TRBD1,TRBV4-3,TGCGCCAGCAGCCAATCTATTAGGGGACAGGGCATAAATGAGCAGTTCTTC,CASSQSIRGQGINEQFF
TRBJ1-5,few,TRBD1,TRBV6-4,TGTGCCAGCAGTCGGGGACAGGAGGAGCAGCCCCAGCATTTT,CASSRGQEEQPQHF
TRBJ2-5,.,.,TRBV29-1,TGCAGCGTTGGAGCCAGACAAGAGACCCAGTACTTC,CSVGARQETQYF
TRBJ2-3,.,TRBD2,TRBV20-1,TGCAGTGCCACTACTAGCGGGAAGACAGATACGCAGTATTTT,CSATTSGKTDTQYF
TRBJ2-3,few,TRBD2,TRBV11-3,TGTGCCAGCAGCTCCCCGGGACTAGCGGGAGAGGGCACAGATACGCAGTATTTT,CASSSPGLAGEGTDTQYF
TRBJ1-1,.,.,TRBV29-1,TGCAGCGGAATTCAGGGCACTGAAGCTTTCTTT,CSGIQGTEAFF